This TCR beta chain was sequenced during a study of blood T cell repertoires in COVID-19 (dated by TCRdb to 2020 to 2022). For the study in its entirety: Samples covering the acute and convalescent phases of COVID-19 were provided by collaborators in the United States, Italy and Spain. Where available, HLA class I and class II types were taken from metadata supplied by the sample provider and were not determined by assay-based typing. The repertoires were released in a freely available public database intended as a resource for research on the immune response to SARS-CoV-2. Deeply sampled blood TCRbeta repertoires from subjects exposed to, actively infected with, or recovered from COVID-19 were included in the dataset. The material from the prospective study consisted of cDNA or gDNA derived from T cells, B-cell-depleted T cells, or PBMCs. The samples were drawn from two sources: the first 160 participants of the ongoing ImmuneRACE study, and 1,000 to 1,500 subjects contributed by 6 global collaborators. A de-identified subject ID, COVID-19 status, age in years and sex were almost always included in the sample metadata. The paper as a whole reports these results and caveats: The quantity of clinical and demographic metadata differed by source and by participant and was supplied without curation.

At one collaborating source in Seattle, patients were enrolled during active infection and were followed longitudinally through the course of disease. Collaborating institutions collected whole blood in K2EDTA tubes following their own protocols. Collaborator samples were shipped for TCRbeta analysis as frozen whole blood, isolated PBMCs, or DNA extracted from either sample type. Inclusive of the bounding cysteine and phenylalanine, the CDR3 is 16 residues long. Only the CDR3 DNA stays, 48 bases, in frame from base 1. Taken from the germline V gene, the CDR1 and CDR2 loops are SGHVS and FQNEAQ. The trim is 6 bases for V and 4 bases for J, with a gap of 19 bases between the germline ends. Comment on this clone: The antigen it recognizes is unknown. The sample holds no much larger clone one base away, and base qualities are not on file.

TCRbeta CDR3 regions were amplified from genomic DNA by means of the immunoSEQ Assay, a bias-controlled multiplex PCR. The source study handled its data this way. Nucleated cell counts per sample were estimated from amplification of reference gene primers within the assay. To quantify the absolute abundance of each unique TCRbeta CDR3 rearrangement, sequence reads were collapsed and filtered. For each sample, productive Simpson clonality was calculated by taking the square root of Simpson's diversity index across productive rearrangements. Drawn from immuneACCESS, this table holds only the in-frame rearrangements with V and J called that TCRdb kept. Clones are partly lost; checked studies trace under half to an unresolved V gene and leave the rest unexplained. The V and J calls and clone size are taken from that table; D and trimming were inferred from the DNA. The sample table lists a few hundred thousand clones, about 92% of them with a count of one. Just under 4% of the sample lies in the top ten.

The sequence was obtained from a woman aged 55-69 years with COVID-19, enrolled during active disease. The chain employs TRBV7-8 and TRBJ2-1; a tentative D match to TRBD2 spans 7 bases. The specimen was peripheral blood. The nucleotide sequence is TGTGCCAGCAGGTTTTCGAACGGGGGGCCATACAATGAGCAGTTCTTC. Translated, it reads CASRFSNGGPYNEQFF.